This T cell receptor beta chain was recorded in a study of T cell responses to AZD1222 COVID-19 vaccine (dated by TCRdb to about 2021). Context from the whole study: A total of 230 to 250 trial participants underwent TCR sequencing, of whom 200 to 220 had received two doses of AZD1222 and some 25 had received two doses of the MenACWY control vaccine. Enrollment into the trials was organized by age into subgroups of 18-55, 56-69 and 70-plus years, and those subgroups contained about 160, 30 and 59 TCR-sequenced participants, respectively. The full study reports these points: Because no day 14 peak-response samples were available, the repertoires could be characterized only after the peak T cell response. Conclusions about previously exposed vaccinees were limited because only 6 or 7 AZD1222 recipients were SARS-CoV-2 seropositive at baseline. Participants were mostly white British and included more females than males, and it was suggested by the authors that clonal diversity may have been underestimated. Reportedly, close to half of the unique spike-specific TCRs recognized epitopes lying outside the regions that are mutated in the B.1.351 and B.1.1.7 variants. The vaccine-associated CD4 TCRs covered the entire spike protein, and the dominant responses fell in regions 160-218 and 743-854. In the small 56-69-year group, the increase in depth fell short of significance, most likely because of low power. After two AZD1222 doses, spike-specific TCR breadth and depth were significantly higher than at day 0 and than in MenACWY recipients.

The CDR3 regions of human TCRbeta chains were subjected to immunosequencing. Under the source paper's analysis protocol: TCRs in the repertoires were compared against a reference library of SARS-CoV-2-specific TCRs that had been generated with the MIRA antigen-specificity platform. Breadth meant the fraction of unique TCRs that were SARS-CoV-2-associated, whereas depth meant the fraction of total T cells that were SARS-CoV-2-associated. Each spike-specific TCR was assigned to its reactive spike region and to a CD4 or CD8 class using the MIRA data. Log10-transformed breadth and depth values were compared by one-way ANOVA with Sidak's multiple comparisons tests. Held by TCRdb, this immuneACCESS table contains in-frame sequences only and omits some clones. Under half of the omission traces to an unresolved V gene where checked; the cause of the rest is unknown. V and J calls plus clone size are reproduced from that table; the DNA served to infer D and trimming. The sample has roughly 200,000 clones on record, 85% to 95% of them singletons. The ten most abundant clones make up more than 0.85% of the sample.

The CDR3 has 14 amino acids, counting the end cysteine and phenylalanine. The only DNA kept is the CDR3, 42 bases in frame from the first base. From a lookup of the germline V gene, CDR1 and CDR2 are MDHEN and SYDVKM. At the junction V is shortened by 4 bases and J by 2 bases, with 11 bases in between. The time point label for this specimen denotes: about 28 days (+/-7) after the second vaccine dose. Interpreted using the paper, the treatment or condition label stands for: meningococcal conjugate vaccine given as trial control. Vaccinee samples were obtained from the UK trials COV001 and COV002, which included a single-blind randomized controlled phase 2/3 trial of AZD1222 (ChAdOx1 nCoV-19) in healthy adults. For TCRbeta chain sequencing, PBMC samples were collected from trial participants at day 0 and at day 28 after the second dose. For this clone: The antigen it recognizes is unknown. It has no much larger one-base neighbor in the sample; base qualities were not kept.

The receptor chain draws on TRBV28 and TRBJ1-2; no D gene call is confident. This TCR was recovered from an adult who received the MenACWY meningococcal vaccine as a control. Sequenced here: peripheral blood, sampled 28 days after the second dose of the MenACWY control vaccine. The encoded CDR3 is CASSSRVGNYGYTF. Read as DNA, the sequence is TGTGCCAGCAGTTCAAGGGTCGGGAACTATGGCTACACCTTC.